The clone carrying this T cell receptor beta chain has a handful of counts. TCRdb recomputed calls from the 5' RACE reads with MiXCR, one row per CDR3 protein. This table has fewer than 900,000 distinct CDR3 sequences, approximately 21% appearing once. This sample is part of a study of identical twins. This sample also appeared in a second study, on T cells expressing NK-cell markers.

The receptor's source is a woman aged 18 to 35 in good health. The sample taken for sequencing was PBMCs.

CDR3 DNA sequence: TGTGCCAGCAGCATCAGGGGGGGTAATTCACCCCTCCACTTT. It specifies CASSIRGGNSPLHF. The rearrangement uses TRBV5-5 and TRBJ1-6, with 7 bases aligning to TRBD1. Trimming cost V 4 bases and J 6 bases; bases outside gene matches: 4. The CDR3 extends over 14 amino acids. Per the germline V gene, CDR1 is SGHKS and CDR2 is YYEKEE (reference sequence).